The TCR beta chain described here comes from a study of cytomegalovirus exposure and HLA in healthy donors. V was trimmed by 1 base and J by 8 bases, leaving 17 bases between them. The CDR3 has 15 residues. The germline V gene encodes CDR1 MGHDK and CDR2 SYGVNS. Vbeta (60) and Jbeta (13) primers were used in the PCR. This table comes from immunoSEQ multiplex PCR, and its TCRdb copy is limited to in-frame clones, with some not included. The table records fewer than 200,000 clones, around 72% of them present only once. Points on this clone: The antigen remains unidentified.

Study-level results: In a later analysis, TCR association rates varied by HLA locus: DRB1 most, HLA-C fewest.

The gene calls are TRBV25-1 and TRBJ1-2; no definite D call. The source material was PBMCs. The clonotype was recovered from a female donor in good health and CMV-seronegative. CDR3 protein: CASSESALTTRGYTF. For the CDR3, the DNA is TGTGCCAGCAGTGAATCAGCGCTTACCACCCGCGGCTACACCTTC.